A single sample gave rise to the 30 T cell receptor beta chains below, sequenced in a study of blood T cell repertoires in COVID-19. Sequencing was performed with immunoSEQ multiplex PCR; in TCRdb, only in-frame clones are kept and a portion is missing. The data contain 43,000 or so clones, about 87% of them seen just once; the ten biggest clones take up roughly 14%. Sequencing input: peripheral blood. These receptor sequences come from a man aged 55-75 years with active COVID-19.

The CDR3 nucleotides read TGTGCCAGCAGCTTAACGCAGGGGGCCGTCGGGGAGCTGTTTTTT. As protein: CASSLTQGAVGELFF. V is TRBV7-2 and J is TRBJ2-2; 8 nucleotides agree with TRBD1. The CDR3 totals 15 residues. Germline values: CDR1 SGHTA, CDR2 FQGNSA. With V trimmed by 2 bases and J by 7 bases, 6 bases remained unmatched.

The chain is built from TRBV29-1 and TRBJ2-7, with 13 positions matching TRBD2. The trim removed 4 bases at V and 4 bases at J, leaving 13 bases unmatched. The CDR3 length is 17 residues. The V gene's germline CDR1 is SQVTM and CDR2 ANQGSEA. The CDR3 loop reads CSVGGLTSGGAGYEQYF. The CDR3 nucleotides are TGCAGCGTTGGTGGTCTTACTAGCGGGGGGGCCGGGTACGAGCAGTACTTC.

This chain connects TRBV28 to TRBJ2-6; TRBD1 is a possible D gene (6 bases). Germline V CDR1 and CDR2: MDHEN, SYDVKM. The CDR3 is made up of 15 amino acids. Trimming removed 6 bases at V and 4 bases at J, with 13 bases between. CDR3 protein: CASRTTGYGANVLTF. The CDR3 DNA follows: TGTGCCAGCAGAACCACAGGGTACGGGGCCAACGTCCTGACTTTC.

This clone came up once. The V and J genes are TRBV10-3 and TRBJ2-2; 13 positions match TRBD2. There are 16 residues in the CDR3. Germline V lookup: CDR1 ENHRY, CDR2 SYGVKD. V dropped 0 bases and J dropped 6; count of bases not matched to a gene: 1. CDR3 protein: CAISESGLAGAGELFF. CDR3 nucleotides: TGTGCCATCAGTGAGTCTGGACTAGCGGGGGCCGGGGAGCTGTTTTTT.

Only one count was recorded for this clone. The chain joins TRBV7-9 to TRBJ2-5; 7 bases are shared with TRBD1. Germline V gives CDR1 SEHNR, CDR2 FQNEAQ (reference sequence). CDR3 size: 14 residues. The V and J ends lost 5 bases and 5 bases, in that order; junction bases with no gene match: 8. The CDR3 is CASSIGGGDETQYF. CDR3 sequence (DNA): TGTGCCAGCAGCATAGGGGGCGGCGATGAGACCCAGTACTTC.

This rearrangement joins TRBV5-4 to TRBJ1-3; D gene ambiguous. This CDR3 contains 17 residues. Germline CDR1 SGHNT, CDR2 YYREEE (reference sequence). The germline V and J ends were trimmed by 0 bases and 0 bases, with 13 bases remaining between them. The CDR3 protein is CASSLVAAGVSGNTIYF. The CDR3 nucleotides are TGTGCCAGCAGCTTGGTGGCCGCCGGGGTCTCTGGAAACACCATATATTTT. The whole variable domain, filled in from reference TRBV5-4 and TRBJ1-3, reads ETGVTQSPTHLIKTRGQQVTLRCSSQSGHNTVSWYQQALGQGPQFIFQYYREEENGRGNFPPRFSGLQFPNYSSELNVNALELDDSALYLCASSLVAAGVSGNTIYFGEGSWLTVV.

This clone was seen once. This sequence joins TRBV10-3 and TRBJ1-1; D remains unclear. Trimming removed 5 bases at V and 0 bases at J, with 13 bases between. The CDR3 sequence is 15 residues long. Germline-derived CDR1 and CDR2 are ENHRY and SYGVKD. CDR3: CAISPGGAVNTEAFF. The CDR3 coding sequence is TGTGCCATCAGTCCTGGCGGTGCAGTGAACACTGAAGCTTTCTTT.

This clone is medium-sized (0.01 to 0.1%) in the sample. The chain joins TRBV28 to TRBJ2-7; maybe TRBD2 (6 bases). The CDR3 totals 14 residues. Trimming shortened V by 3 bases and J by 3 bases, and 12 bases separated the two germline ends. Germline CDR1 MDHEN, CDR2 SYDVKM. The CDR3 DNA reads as TGTGCCAGCAGTTTGGAGACTAGAGGCTACGAGCAGTACTTC. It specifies CASSLETRGYEQYF.

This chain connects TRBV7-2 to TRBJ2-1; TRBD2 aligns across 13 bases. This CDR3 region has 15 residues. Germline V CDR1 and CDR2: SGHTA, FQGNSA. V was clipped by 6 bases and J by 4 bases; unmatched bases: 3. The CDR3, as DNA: TGTGCCAGCAGACGGACTAGCGGGAGTTACAATGAGCAGTTCTTC. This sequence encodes CASRRTSGSYNEQFF.

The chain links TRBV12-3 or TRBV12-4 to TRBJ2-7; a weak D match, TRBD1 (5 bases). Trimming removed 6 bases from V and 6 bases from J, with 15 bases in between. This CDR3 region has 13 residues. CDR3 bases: TGTGCCAGCAGCCAGGGTTACGGTCTCGAGCAGTACTTC. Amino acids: CASSQGYGLEQYF.

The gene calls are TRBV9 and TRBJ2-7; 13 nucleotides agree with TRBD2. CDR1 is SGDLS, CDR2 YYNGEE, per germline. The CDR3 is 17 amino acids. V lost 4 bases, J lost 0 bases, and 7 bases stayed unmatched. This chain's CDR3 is CASSPGLAGAGSYEQYF. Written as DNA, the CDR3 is TGTGCCAGCAGCCCAGGACTAGCGGGGGCCGGCTCCTACGAGCAGTACTTC.

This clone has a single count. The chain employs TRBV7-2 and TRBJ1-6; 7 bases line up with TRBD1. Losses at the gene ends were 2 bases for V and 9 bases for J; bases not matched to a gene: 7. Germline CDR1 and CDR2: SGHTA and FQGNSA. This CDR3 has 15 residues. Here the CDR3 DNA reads TGTGCCAGCAGCTTAAGGGGGCCGGTTAGTTCACCCCTCCACTTT. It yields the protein CASSLRGPVSSPLHF.

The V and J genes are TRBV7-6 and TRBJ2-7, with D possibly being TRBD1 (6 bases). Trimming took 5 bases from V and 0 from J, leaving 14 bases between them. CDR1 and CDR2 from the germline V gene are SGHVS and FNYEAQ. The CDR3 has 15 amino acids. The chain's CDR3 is CASSPLQGASYEQYF. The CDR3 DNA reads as TGTGCCAGCAGCCCATTACAGGGAGCCTCCTACGAGCAGTACTTC. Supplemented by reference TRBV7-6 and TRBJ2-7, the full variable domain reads GAGVSQSPRYKVTKRGQDVALRCDPISGHVSLYWYRQALGQGPEFLTYFNYEAQQDKSGLPNDRFSAERPEGSISTLTIQRTEQRDSAMYRCASSPLQGASYEQYFGPGTRLTVT.

CDR3 in DNA: TGCGCCAGCAGCTTGGTCACGGGAGGGCCGGGAAATGAGCAGTTCTTC. This sequence encodes CASSLVTGGPGNEQFF. The chain has TRBV5-1 and TRBJ2-1; 8 bases align to TRBD2. V dropped 0 bases and J dropped 7; count of bases not matched to a gene: 9. The CDR3 contains 16 residues. In germline, CDR1 is SGHRS, CDR2 YFSETQ.

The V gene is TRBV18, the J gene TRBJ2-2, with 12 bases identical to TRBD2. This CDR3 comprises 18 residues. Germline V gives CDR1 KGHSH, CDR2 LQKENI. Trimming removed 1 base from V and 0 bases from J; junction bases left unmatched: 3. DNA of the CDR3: TGTGCCAGCTCACCACTACTAGCGGGAGGACCGAACACCGGGGAGCTGTTTTTT. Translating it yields CASSPLLAGGPNTGELFF.

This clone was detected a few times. DNA of the CDR3: TGCGCCAGCAGTGTGGAACAGGGAGCACCCCTCCACTTT. This sequence encodes CASSVEQGAPLHF. The chain employs TRBV10-1 and TRBJ1-6; D perhaps matches TRBD1 (6 bases). V lost 4 bases, J lost 11 bases, and 12 bases lay in between. The V gene's germline CDR1 is WNHNN and CDR2 SYGVQD (reference sequence). This CDR3 comprises 13 residues.

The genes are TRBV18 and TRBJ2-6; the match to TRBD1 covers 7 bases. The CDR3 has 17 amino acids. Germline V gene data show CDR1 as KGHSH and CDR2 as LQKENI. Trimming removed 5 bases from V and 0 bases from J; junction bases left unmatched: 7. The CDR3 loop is CASSGQVTHSGANVLTF. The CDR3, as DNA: TGTGCCAGCTCAGGACAGGTTACCCACTCTGGGGCCAACGTCCTGACTTTC.

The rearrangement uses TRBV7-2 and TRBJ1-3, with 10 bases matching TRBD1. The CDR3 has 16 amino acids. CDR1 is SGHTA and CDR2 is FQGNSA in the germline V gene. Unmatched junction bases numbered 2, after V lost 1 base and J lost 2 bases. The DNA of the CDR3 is TGTGCCAGCAGCTTAGTGACAGGGGGCGCTGGAAACACCATATATTTT. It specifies CASSLVTGGAGNTIYF. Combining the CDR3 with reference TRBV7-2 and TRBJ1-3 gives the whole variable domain GAGVSQSPSNKVTEKGKDVELRCDPISGHTALYWYRQSLGQGLEFLIYFQGNSAPDKSGLPSDRFSAERTGGSVSTLTIQRTQQEDSAVYLCASSLVTGGAGNTIYFGEGSWLTVV.

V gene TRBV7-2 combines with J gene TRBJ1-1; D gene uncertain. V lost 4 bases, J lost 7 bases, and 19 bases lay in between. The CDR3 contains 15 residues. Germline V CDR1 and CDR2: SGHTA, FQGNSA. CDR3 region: CASSSPFRGINEAFF. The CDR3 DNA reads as TGTGCCAGCAGCTCTCCCTTTCGGGGAATCAATGAAGCTTTCTTT.

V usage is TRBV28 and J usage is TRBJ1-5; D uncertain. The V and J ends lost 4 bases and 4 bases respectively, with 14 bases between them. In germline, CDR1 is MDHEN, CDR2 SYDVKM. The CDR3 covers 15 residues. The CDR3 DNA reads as TGTGCCAGCAGTTACGGCAGACCTAGTAATCAGCCCCAGCATTTT. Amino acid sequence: CASSYGRPSNQPQHF.

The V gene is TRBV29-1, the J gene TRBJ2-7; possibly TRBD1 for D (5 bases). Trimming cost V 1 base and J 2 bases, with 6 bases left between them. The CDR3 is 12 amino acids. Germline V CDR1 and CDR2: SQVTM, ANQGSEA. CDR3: CSVEVQAYEQYF. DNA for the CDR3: TGCAGCGTTGAAGTACAGGCCTACGAGCAGTACTTC.

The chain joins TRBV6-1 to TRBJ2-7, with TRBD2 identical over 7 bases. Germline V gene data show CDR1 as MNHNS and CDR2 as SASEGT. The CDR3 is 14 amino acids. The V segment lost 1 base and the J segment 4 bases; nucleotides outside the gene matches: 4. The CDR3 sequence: CASSEDLADYEQYF. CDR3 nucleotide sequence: TGTGCCAGCAGTGAAGACCTAGCGGATTACGAGCAGTACTTC.

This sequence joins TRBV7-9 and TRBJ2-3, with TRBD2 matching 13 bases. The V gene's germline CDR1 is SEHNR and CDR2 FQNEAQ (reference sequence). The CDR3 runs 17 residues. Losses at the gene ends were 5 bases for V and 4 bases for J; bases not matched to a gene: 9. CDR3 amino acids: CASSPRTSGGAADTQYF. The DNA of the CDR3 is TGTGCCAGCAGCCCGAGAACTAGCGGGGGGGCGGCAGATACGCAGTATTTT.

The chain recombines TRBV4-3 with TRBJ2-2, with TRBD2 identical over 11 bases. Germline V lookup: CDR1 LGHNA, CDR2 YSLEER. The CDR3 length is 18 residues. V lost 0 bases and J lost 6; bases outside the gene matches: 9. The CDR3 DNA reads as TGCGCCAGCAGCCAAGATCCATCTAGCGGGGGGATCGCCGGGGAGCTGTTTTTT. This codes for CASSQDPSSGGIAGELFF.

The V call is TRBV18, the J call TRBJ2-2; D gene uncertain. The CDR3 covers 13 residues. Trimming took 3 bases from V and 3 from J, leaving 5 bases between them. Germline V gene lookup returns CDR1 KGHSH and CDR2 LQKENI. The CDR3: CASSPRDTGELFF. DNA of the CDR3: TGTGCCAGCTCACCCCGGGACACCGGGGAGCTGTTTTTT. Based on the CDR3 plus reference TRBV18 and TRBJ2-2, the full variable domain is NAGVMQNPRHLVRRRGQEARLRCSPMKGHSHVYWYRQLPEEGLKFMVYLQKENIIDESGMPKERFSAEFPKEGPSILRIQQVVRGDSAAYFCASSPRDTGELFFGEGSRLTVL.

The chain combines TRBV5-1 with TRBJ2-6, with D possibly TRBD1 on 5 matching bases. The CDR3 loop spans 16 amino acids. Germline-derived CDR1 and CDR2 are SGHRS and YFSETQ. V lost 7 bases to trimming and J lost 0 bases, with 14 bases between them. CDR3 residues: CASGDIDSSGANVLTF. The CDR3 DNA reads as TGCGCCAGCGGAGACATTGACAGCTCTGGGGCCAACGTCCTGACTTTC.

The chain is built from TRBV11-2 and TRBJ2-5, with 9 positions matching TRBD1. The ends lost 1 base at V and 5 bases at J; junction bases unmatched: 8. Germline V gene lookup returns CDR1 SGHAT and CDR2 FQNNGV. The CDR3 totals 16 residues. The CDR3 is CASSLGQGTGRETQYF. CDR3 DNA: TGTGCCAGCAGCTTAGGTCAGGGGACAGGGCGCGAGACCCAGTACTTC.

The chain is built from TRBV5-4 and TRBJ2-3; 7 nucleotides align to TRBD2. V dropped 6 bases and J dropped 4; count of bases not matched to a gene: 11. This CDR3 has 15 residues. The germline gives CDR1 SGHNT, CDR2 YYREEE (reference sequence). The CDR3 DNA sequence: TGTGCCAGCAACACGTGGCGGGGGATGGCAGATACGCAGTATTTT. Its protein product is CASNTWRGMADTQYF.

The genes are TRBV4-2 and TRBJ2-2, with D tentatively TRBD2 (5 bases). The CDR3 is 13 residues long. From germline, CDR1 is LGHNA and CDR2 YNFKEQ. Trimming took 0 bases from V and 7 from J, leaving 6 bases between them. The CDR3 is CASSQEGSGELFF. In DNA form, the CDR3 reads TGTGCCAGCAGCCAAGAGGGGAGCGGGGAGCTGTTTTTT.

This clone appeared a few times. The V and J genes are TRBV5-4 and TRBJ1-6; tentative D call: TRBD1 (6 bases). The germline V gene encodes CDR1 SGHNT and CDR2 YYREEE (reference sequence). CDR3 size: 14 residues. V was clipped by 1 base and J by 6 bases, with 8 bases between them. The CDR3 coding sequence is TGTGCCAGCAGCTTGAGACAGGTTAATTCACCCCTCCACTTT. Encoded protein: CASSLRQVNSPLHF.